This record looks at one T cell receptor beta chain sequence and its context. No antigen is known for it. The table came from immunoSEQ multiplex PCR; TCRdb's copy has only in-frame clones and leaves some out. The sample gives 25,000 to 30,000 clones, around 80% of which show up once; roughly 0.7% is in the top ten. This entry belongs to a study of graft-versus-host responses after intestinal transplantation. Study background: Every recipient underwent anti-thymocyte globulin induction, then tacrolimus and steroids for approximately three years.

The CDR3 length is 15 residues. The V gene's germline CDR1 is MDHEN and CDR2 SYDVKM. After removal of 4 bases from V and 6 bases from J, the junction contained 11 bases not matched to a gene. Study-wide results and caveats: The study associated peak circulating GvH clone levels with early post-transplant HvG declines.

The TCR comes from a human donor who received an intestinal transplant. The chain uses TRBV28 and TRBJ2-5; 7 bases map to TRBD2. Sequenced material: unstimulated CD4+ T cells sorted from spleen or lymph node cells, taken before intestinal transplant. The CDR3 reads CASSSLGEGGKTQYF. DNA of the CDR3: TGTGCCAGCAGTTCCCTTGGGGAGGGAGGGAAGACCCAGTACTTC.